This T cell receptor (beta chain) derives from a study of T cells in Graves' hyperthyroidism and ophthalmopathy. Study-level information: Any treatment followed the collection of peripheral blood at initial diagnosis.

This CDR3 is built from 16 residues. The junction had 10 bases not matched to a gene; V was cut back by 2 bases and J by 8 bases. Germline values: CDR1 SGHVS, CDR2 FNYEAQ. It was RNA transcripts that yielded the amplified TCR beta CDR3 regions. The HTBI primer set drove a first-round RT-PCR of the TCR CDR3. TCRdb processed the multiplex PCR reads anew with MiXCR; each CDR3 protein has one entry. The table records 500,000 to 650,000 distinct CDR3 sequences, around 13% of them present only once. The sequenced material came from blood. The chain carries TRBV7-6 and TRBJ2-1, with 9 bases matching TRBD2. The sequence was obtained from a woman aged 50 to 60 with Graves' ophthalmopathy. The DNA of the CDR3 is TGTGCCAGCAGCTTAAGGCCCCTAGCGGGATCGGATGAGCAGTTCTTC. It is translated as CASSLRPLAGSDEQFF.